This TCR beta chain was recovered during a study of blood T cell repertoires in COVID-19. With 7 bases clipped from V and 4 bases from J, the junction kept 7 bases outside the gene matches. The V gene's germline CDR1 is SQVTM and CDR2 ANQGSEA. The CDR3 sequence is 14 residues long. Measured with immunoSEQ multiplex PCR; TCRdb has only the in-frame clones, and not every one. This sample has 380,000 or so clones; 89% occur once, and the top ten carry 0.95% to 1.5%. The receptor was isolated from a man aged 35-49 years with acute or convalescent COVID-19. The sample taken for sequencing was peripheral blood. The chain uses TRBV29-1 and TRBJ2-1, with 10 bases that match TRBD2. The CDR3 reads CSGTGLANYNEQFF. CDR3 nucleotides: TGCAGCGGAACGGGACTAGCGAATTACAATGAGCAGTTCTTC.